The 24 T cell receptor beta chains reported below all come from one sample, sequenced in a study of T cells after yellow fever vaccination. MiXCR, run by TCRdb on the 5' RACE reads, gives a single entry per CDR3 protein. The sample lists fewer than 400,000 distinct CDR3 sequences, 6.2% occurring once. The specimen was PBMCs, collected 5 days after the yellow fever booster vaccination. The receptors were sampled from a man aged 25 to 45 who received the YFV17D yellow fever vaccine.

The V call is TRBV4-3, the J call TRBJ2-1; D might be TRBD2 (5 bases). This CDR3 has 15 residues. The V end lost 4 bases, the J end lost 3 bases, and 13 bases lay between the germline ends. Germline V gene data show CDR1 as LGHNA and CDR2 as YSLEER. Written as DNA, the CDR3 is TGCGCCAGCAGCCTAGAGGGAGAAGGCTACAATGAGCAGTTCTTC. Its protein is CASSLEGEGYNEQFF.

This clonotype came up many times. The chain combines TRBV21-1 with TRBJ2-7; the table's D call TRBD2 went unverified against the DNA. TRBV21-1 is tagged as a pseudogene. This CDR3 is built from 16 residues. CDR3 sequence reads: CASMGEGKGNSYEQYF. As DNA, the CDR3 is TGTGCCAGCATGGGGGAGGGGAAGGGTAACTCCTACGAGCAGTACTTC.

This clonotype was observed many times. The chain recombines TRBV3-1 with TRBJ2-7; D gene ambiguous. The CDR3 spans 12 residues. V dropped 1 base and J dropped 6 bases, with 7 bases sitting between them. Per germline, CDR1 LGHDT and CDR2 YNNKEL (reference sequence). Written as DNA, the CDR3 is TGTGCCAGCAGCCAAGTAGGTCGCGAGCAGTACTTC. Translation gives CASSQVGREQYF.

This clonotype was seen at least ten times. V and J are TRBV10-3 and TRBJ2-7, with TRBD1 matching 9 bases. CDR1 ENHRY and CDR2 SYGVKD come from the germline V gene. With 1 base clipped from V and 6 bases from J, the junction kept 1 base outside the gene matches. The CDR3 is 13 amino acids. CDR3 nucleotides: TGTGCCATCAGTGAGTGGACAGGGGCCGAGCAGTACTTC. It specifies CAISEWTGAEQYF.

This clonotype has ten or more counts. The chain has TRBV20-1 and TRBJ2-1; D might be TRBD1 (5 bases). The CDR3 length is 17 residues. The germline V and J ends were trimmed by 2 bases and 0 bases, with 17 bases remaining between them. Germline lookup yields CDR1 DFQATT and CDR2 SNEGSKA (reference sequence). CDR3 protein: CSARSRLGPSSYNEQFF. CDR3 nucleotides: TGCAGTGCTAGATCGAGACTGGGGCCGAGCTCCTACAATGAGCAGTTCTTC.

This clonotype showed up just a few times. The V call is TRBV7-2, the J call TRBJ2-3; D perhaps matches TRBD2 (5 bases). The CDR3 extends over 11 amino acids. Germline CDR1 is SGHTA and CDR2 is FQGNSA. The germline V and J ends were trimmed by 4 bases and 10 bases, with 9 bases remaining between them. The CDR3 protein is CASSSAGAQYF. The CDR3 coding sequence is TGTGCCAGCAGCTCCGCCGGGGCGCAGTATTTT.

This clonotype was found many times. This chain joins TRBV10-1 and TRBJ2-3; unclear D gene. V was pared by 5 bases and J by 7 bases, with 7 bases between. Germline V lookup: CDR1 WNHNN, CDR2 SYGVQD (reference sequence). The CDR3 is made up of 11 amino acids. This CDR3 reads CASSSANTQYF. In DNA, the CDR3 is TGCGCCAGCAGTAGCGCAAATACGCAGTATTTT.

This clonotype was observed many times. The chain combines TRBV24-1 with TRBJ2-1; D may be TRBD2 (6 bases). Deletions cut 9 bases from V and 0 bases from J, with 14 bases between. The CDR3 loop spans 15 amino acids. CDR1 KGHDR and CDR2 SFDVKD come from the germline V gene. The CDR3 DNA sequence: TGTGCCACCCAAGGCGGGACCAGCTCCTACAATGAGCAGTTCTTC. Protein: CATQGGTSSYNEQFF.

This clonotype was observed a few times. The rearrangement uses TRBV5-4 and TRBJ2-1, with TRBD2 matching over 11 bases. In germline, CDR1 is SGHNT, CDR2 YYREEE (reference sequence). Unmatched junction bases numbered 5, after V lost 4 bases and J lost 5 bases. The CDR3 loop spans 15 amino acids. CDR3 nucleotides: TGTGCCAGCAGCCAGACTAGCGGGACCCACAATGAGCAGTTCTTC. Protein product: CASSQTSGTHNEQFF.

This clonotype was recorded many times. This chain links TRBV15 with TRBJ2-2, with D possibly being TRBD1 (5 bases). The CDR3 consists of 16 residues. Per germline, CDR1 LNHNV and CDR2 YYDKDF (reference sequence). Trimming took 0 bases from V and 4 from J, leaving 12 bases between them. CDR3 coding DNA: TGTGCCACCAGCAGAGAGTGGGGCGCGAGCACCGGGGAGCTGTTTTTT. Residues: CATSREWGASTGELFF.

The chain recombines TRBV7-6 with TRBJ2-1; unclear D gene. V gave up 5 bases and J gave up 5 bases, with 13 bases separating them. The germline V gene has CDR1 SGHVS and CDR2 FNYEAQ. The CDR3 extends over 14 amino acids. The CDR3 DNA reads as TGTGCCAGCAGCCTTTCGTATGTGAACAATGAGCAGTTCTTC. Translated, it gives CASSLSYVNNEQFF.

The chain joins TRBV15 to TRBJ2-5; D is undetermined. V lost 4 bases, J lost 3 bases, and 9 bases lay in between. Germline CDR1 LNHNV, CDR2 YYDKDF (reference sequence). This CDR3 spans 13 amino acids. In DNA form, the CDR3 reads TGTGCCACCAGCAAGGAGCCTGAAGAGACCCAGTACTTC. Protein: CATSKEPEETQYF.

The chain combines TRBV5-1 with TRBJ2-1; 8 bases fit TRBD2. The J segment lost 2 bases and the V segment lost 4 bases, leaving 8 bases of the junction unmatched. The CDR3 has 16 residues. Germline CDR1 and CDR2: SGHRS and YFSETQ. The chain's CDR3 is CASSRGGTRPYNEQFF. CDR3 sequence (DNA): TGCGCCAGCAGCCGAGGAGGGACTAGACCCTACAATGAGCAGTTCTTC.

This clonotype was observed a few times. The rearrangement links TRBV20-1 to TRBJ2-5; D may be TRBD1 or TRBD2 (5 bases each). Per germline, CDR1 DFQATT and CDR2 SNEGSKA (reference sequence). Trimming took off 2 bases at V and 1 base at J, with 14 bases between the two ends. The CDR3 sequence is 15 residues long. The CDR3 DNA reads as TGCAGTGCTAGAACCCGGGACGGATTCCAAGAGACCCAGTACTTC. Its translation is CSARTRDGFQETQYF.

A few counts support this clonotype. The rearrangement links TRBV19 to TRBJ1-4, with D perhaps matching TRBD1 (5 bases). This CDR3 has 13 amino acids. CDR1 and CDR2 from the germline V gene are LNHDA and SQIVND (reference sequence). V was pared by 10 bases and J by 4 bases, with 13 bases between. The CDR3 spells CATGAGGNEKLFF. For the CDR3, the DNA is TGTGCCACCGGGGCAGGCGGTAATGAAAAACTGTTTTTT.

This clonotype came up a few times. The chain employs TRBV20-1 and TRBJ2-7; 11 bases agree with TRBD2. This CDR3 has 17 residues. The trim removed 0 bases at V and 2 bases at J, leaving 9 bases unmatched. Germline V gene sequence: CDR1 DFQATT, CDR2 SNEGSKA (reference sequence). The CDR3 DNA is TGCAGTGCTAGAGAACGAGGAACGGGACTAGCGGCCTACGAGCAGTACTTC. Its translation is CSARERGTGLAAYEQYF.

The chain is built from TRBV29-1 and TRBJ1-5; D is undetermined. Trimming took off 4 bases at V and 4 bases at J, with 11 bases between the two ends. CDR3 length: 13 amino acids. Germline CDR1 SQVTM, CDR2 ANQGSEA. The CDR3 coding sequence is TGCAGCGTTGGTGATAACAGAAATCAGCCCCAGCATTTT. Its protein is CSVGDNRNQPQHF.

This rearrangement joins TRBV20-1 to TRBJ2-1; 7 bases align to TRBD2. Germline V gene sequence: CDR1 DFQATT, CDR2 SNEGSKA (reference sequence). The CDR3 sequence is 16 residues long. V lost 6 bases, J lost 2 bases, and 13 bases stayed unmatched. DNA for the CDR3: TGCAGTGCCCGAGGTGGGGGGGACGGCGCCTACAATGAGCAGTTCTTC. This gives the protein CSARGGGDGAYNEQFF.

The gene calls are TRBV15 and TRBJ2-2; D unclear. The germline V gene has CDR1 LNHNV and CDR2 YYDKDF (reference sequence). This CDR3 is 14 amino acids long. V was pared by 6 bases and J by 3 bases, with 11 bases between. The CDR3 sequence is CATSPLQDTGELFF. The CDR3, as DNA: TGTGCCACCAGTCCCCTTCAGGACACCGGGGAGCTGTTTTTT.

The V gene is TRBV20-1, the J gene TRBJ2-5, with 8 bases aligning to TRBD2. The CDR3 extends over 16 amino acids. The V gene end was trimmed by 6 bases and the J gene end by 2 bases; junction bases not matched to a gene: 14. Germline CDR1 and CDR2: DFQATT and SNEGSKA (reference sequence). CDR3 sequence: CSASRSSGGGQETQYF. The CDR3 coding sequence is TGCAGTGCATCCAGGTCTAGTGGCGGGGGGCAAGAGACCCAGTACTTC.

This clonotype has more than one count but fewer than ten. The V gene is TRBV7-3, the J gene TRBJ2-3; no definite D call. CDR3 size: 16 residues. CDR1 is SGHTA, CDR2 FQGTGA, per germline. V gave up 5 bases and J gave up 2 bases, with 17 bases separating them. CDR3 DNA: TGTGCCAGCAGCCCCTCTAAGGGCACCTACACAGATACGCAGTATTTT. Protein: CASSPSKGTYTDTQYF.

This clonotype occurred many times. This chain's CDR3 is CASSLETGELFF. DNA for the CDR3: TGTGCCAGCAGCTTAGAGACCGGGGAGCTGTTTTTT. The chain carries TRBV7-3 and TRBJ2-2; D is uncertain. The CDR3 consists of 12 residues. The V end lost 2 bases, the J end lost 5 bases, and 3 bases lay between the germline ends. Germline CDR1 is SGHTA and CDR2 is FQGTGA.

In its sample, this clonotype was seen many times. The V call is TRBV29-1, the J call TRBJ2-1; 11 bases are a match to TRBD2. From germline, CDR1 is SQVTM and CDR2 ANQGSEA. The ends lost 7 bases at V and 14 bases at J; junction bases unmatched: 16. The CDR3 is 14 amino acids. The CDR3 coding sequence is TGCAGCGCCACAAAAAGGGTAGCGGGAGGGGGGGAGTTCTTC. Amino acid sequence: CSATKRVAGGGEFF.

The rearrangement uses TRBV2 and TRBJ1-6; TRBD1 agrees at 11 bases. The CDR3 totals 15 residues. The germline V gene encodes CDR1 SNHLY and CDR2 FYNNEI. J gave up 9 bases and V 5 bases, and 6 bases lay outside the gene matches. CDR3 DNA sequence: TGTGCCAGCAGTAACGCCGGGACAGGGGGTTCACCCCTCCACTTT. Amino acid sequence: CASSNAGTGGSPLHF.